The clone carrying this TCR beta chain has a single count. In the study's own analysis: Researchers report that nucleated cell counts were estimated from reference gene primer amplification. Method: immunoSEQ multiplex PCR; TCRdb's copy keeps in-frame clones and lacks some. V and J calls and clone size are copied from that table; D and trimming were computed from the DNA. The repertoire holds over 200,000 clones, with roughly 86% as singletons. The V gene's germline CDR1 is SGHKS and CDR2 YYEKEE (reference sequence). The CDR3 has 14 amino acids. Trimming took 5 bases from V and 7 from J, leaving 18 bases between them. The data belong to a study of blood T cell repertoires in COVID-19. Study-level information: PBMCs, B-cell-depleted T cells, or T cells provided the cDNA or gDNA that made up the material.

The chain links TRBV5-5 to TRBJ1-2; possible D gene TRBD1, 6 bases. The sequence was collected from a woman aged 30 to 39 with acute or convalescent COVID-19. Sequenced sample: peripheral blood. The CDR3 DNA sequence: TGTGCCAGCAGACCTACAGGGATCGCTGCTGGCTACACCTTC. It yields the protein CASRPTGIAAGYTF.